The T cell receptor (beta chain) under discussion was sequenced for a study of CD8+ T cells in alopecia areata. Of note for this clone: Antigen: not known.

Study-wide findings and caveats: Scalp repertoires also include resident alphabeta T cells from normal skin.

Following RNA extraction, reverse transcription yielded cDNA that acted as the sequencing template. The protocol was immunoSEQ multiplex PCR, while the TCRdb copy is restricted to in-frame clones and leaves out a portion. Here the sample spans over 150,000 clones, around three fifths being singletons. This receptor was identified in a human donor with alopecia areata. The specimen was CD4+ T cells sorted from blood, collected at week 0.

The CDR3 sequence: CASSKQSDSPLHF. CDR3 DNA: TGTGCCAGCAGCAAACAATCGGATTCACCCCTCCACTTT. The chain recombines TRBV14 with TRBJ1-6, with D uncertain. This CDR3 comprises 13 residues. The germline gives CDR1 SGHDN, CDR2 FVKESK. The V gene lost 5 bases and the J gene lost 8 bases, with 10 bases spanning the gap.